The present T cell receptor beta chain was sequenced within a study of shared clonotypes between healthy human individuals. Method: immunoSEQ multiplex PCR; TCRdb's copy keeps in-frame clones and lacks some. The profile shows approximately 1.5 million clones, approximately 98.5% of them singletons. Notes on this clone: Its antigen is undetermined.

The CDR3 extends over 14 amino acids. Trimming removed 6 bases at V and 6 bases at J, with 18 bases between. Per the germline V gene, CDR1 is MDHEN and CDR2 is SYDVKM. Findings and limits, study-wide: Sample collection involved blood only; tissue repertoires are likely different.

Naive CD4+ cells were CD45RA-selected; the remaining cells were memory. This receptor was identified in a man aged 30 to 45 in good health. Material for sequencing was naive CD4+ T cells sorted from blood. Regarding subset: CD45RA+ positively selected. The V and J genes are TRBV28 and TRBJ2-7, with D tentatively TRBD2 (5 bases). DNA of the CDR3: TGTGCCAGCAGCCCGACTCGGGGTATTTCCGAGCAGTACTTC. Its protein product is CASSPTRGISEQYF. The whole variable domain, remainder taken from reference TRBV28 and TRBJ2-7, is DVKVTQSSRYLVKRTGEKVFLECVQDMDHENMFWYRQDPGLGLRLIYFSYDVKMKEKGDIPEGYSVSREKKERFSLILESASTNQTSMYLCASSPTRGISEQYFGPGTRLTVT.